This TCR beta chain originates from a study of shared clonotypes between healthy human individuals. Study information: Used for every donor were three CD4 naive, three CD4 memory, two CD8 naive and one CD8 memory plate. The study, taken as a whole, reports: Sharing across four donors was highest in naive CD4 (roughly 5%) and lowest in memory CD8 (approximately 0.4%).

The genomic DNA of each subset was split evenly across several immunoSEQ plates. Profiled with immunoSEQ multiplex PCR; TCRdb holds only in-frame clones, not every one. The table has hundreds of thousands of clones, nearly 98% seen once. Only CD45RO-negative cells positively selected for CCR7 counted as naive CD8 cells, so terminally differentiated effector memory CD45RA+ cells were excluded. To note about this clone: Antigen unknown.

V dropped 5 bases and J dropped 8; count of bases not matched to a gene: 12. There are 15 residues in the CDR3. Germline-derived CDR1 and CDR2 are SGHAT and FQNNGV. This receptor was obtained from a man aged 25-40 years in good health. Sequenced sample: naive CD8+ T cells sorted from blood. This chain links TRBV11-2 with TRBJ1-2; the match to TRBD1 covers 9 bases. Written as DNA, the CDR3 is TGTGCCAGCAGCGGAAGCGGGACAGGGAGTTTCGGCTACACCTTC. Its translation is CASSGSGTGSFGYTF.